One sample yielded the 14 T cell receptor beta chains listed below, sequenced in a study of blood T cell repertoires in COVID-19. The method was immunoSEQ multiplex PCR; TCRdb's version includes in-frame clones alone and lacks a portion of them. This sample has roughly 570,000 clones, with roughly nine tenths found just once. Specimen: peripheral blood. These receptors were collected from a woman aged 50 to 60 with COVID-19, enrolled during active disease.

The chain uses TRBV3-1 (or the pseudogene TRBV3-2) and TRBJ2-1; 7 nucleotides line up with TRBD1. Germline trimming cut 5 bases from V and 6 bases from J; bases unmatched to any gene: 4. The CDR3 runs 13 residues. The germline gives CDR1 LGHDT, CDR2 YNNKEL (reference sequence). The CDR3 coding sequence is TGTGCCAGCAGCGATCAGGGGGTCAATGAGCAGTTCTTC. Translating gives CASSDQGVNEQFF.

The chain has TRBV7-2 and TRBJ1-2; possibly TRBD1 for D (6 bases). V lost 5 bases to trimming and J lost 8 bases, with 12 bases between them. This CDR3 is built from 12 residues. From germline, CDR1 is SGHTA and CDR2 FQGNSA. As DNA, the CDR3 is TGTGCCAGCAGCCCGTACAGGGACGGCTACACCTTC. Translated, it gives CASSPYRDGYTF.

The chain joins TRBV27 to TRBJ2-1; D might be TRBD1 (5 bases). The CDR3 runs to 15 residues. Germline V lookup: CDR1 MNHEY, CDR2 SMNVEV (reference sequence). With 2 bases removed from V and 7 bases from J, the gap between germline ends came to 15 bases. Here the CDR3 DNA reads TGTGCCAGCAGTTTAATGGGGCCTTCAGTTAATGAGCAGTTCTTC. As protein: CASSLMGPSVNEQFF.

J is TRBJ2-7 and V is TRBV3-1 (or the pseudogene TRBV3-2), with D hard to call. The CDR3 is 12 residues long. The V end lost 1 base, the J end lost 5 bases, and 6 bases lay between the germline ends. CDR1 LGHDT and CDR2 YNNKEL come from the germline V gene (reference sequence). In nucleotides, the CDR3 is TGTGCCAGCAGCCAAGGGGCCGACGAGCAGTACTTC. Protein product: CASSQGADEQYF.

The chain joins TRBV7-2 to TRBJ2-4; D unclear. The ends were cut back, 2 bases at V and 0 bases at J, with 8 bases in the middle. From germline, CDR1 is SGHTA and CDR2 FQGNSA. This CDR3 contains 15 residues. CDR3 nucleotides: TGTGCCAGCAGCTTACGAGCGCTAGCCAAAAACATTCAGTACTTC. It yields the protein CASSLRALAKNIQYF.

The V and J genes are TRBV5-5 and TRBJ1-3; D is possibly TRBD1 (5 bases). The germline V gene encodes CDR1 SGHKS and CDR2 YYEKEE (reference sequence). This CDR3 spans 15 amino acids. The V end lost 4 bases, the J end lost 4 bases, and 15 bases lay between the germline ends. The CDR3 loop is CASSPLSGGGNTIYF. In nucleotides, the CDR3 is TGTGCCAGCAGCCCGCTGAGCGGGGGAGGAAACACCATATATTTT.

The J gene is TRBJ2-7, the V gene TRBV4-2, with 12 bases identical to TRBD2. The germline CDR1 and CDR2 sequences are LGHNA and YNFKEQ. J was trimmed by 3 bases and V by 4 bases; bases with no gene match: 13. The CDR3 length is 18 residues. CDR3 amino acids: CASSLVGASGGALYEQYF. The CDR3, as DNA: TGTGCCAGCAGCCTCGTCGGGGCTAGCGGGGGGGCACTCTACGAGCAGTACTTC.

The CDR3 protein is CASSLEVRRHYEQYF. CDR3 in DNA: TGTGCCAGCAGCTTGGAGGTAAGGAGGCACTACGAGCAGTACTTC. The chain employs TRBV5-6 and TRBJ2-7; D may be TRBD2 (5 bases). The CDR3 totals 15 residues. Trimming stripped 0 bases from V and 3 bases from J, with 13 bases between. Germline V CDR1 and CDR2: SGHDT, YYEEEE.

As to this clone: The sample holds other DNA sequences that translate to the same CDR3. V gene TRBV2 combines with J gene TRBJ1-2; tentative D call: TRBD1 (5 bases). CDR3 length: 13 residues. The germline V and J ends were trimmed by 4 bases and 2 bases, with 8 bases remaining between them. CDR1 is SNHLY and CDR2 is FYNNEI in the germline V gene. CDR3 bases: TGTGCCAGCAGTGCCGACAGAAACTATGGCTACACCTTC. Translated: CASSADRNYGYTF.

The V call is TRBV30, the J call TRBJ1-6, with a possible D match to TRBD1 (5 bases). CDR1 and CDR2 (germline): GTSNPN, SVGIG (reference sequence). The CDR3 covers 14 residues. Deletions cut 3 bases from V and 8 bases from J, with 14 bases between. The CDR3 sequence is CAWRPRAADSPLHF. The DNA of the CDR3 is TGTGCCTGGAGACCCAGGGCGGCGGATTCACCCCTCCACTTT.

As concerns this clone: The sample holds other DNA sequences that translate to the same CDR3. The chain is built from TRBV27 and TRBJ2-1, with D possibly matching TRBD2 (5 bases). The length of the CDR3 is 12 residues. Germline CDR1 is MNHEY and CDR2 is SMNVEV (reference sequence). Trimming stripped 3 bases from V and 7 bases from J, with 7 bases between. DNA of the CDR3: TGTGCCAGCAGTTTCCGGGGTAATGAGCAGTTCTTC. Its translation: CASSFRGNEQFF.

The chain combines TRBV25-1 with TRBJ1-2, with a tentative D call TRBD1 (6 bases). V was pared by 3 bases and J by 4 bases, with 12 bases between. The CDR3 covers 14 residues. Germline CDR1 MGHDK, CDR2 SYGVNS. CDR3 DNA: TGTGCCAGCAGTGATGACAGGATCTTCTATGGCTACACCTTC. Amino acid sequence: CASSDDRIFYGYTF.

This clone was found once. This sequence joins TRBV7-8 and TRBJ2-1, with 10 bases matching TRBD2. The germline V gene has CDR1 SGHVS and CDR2 FQNEAQ. This CDR3 is 15 amino acids long. The V segment lost 2 bases and the J segment 6 bases; nucleotides outside the gene matches: 4. CDR3 protein: CASSLLAGGSNEQFF. CDR3 nucleotide sequence: TGTGCCAGCAGCTTATTAGCGGGGGGATCCAATGAGCAGTTCTTC.

The V call is TRBV27, the J call TRBJ2-7, with D possibly being TRBD1 (5 bases). Per the germline V gene, CDR1 is MNHEY and CDR2 is SMNVEV (reference sequence). CDR3 length: 15 amino acids. V lost 6 bases, J lost 4 bases, and 19 bases lay in between. The CDR3 region has the DNA TGTGCCAGCAGCCTCCGCCCGGGCGACAGATACGAGCAGTACTTC. Protein sequence: CASSLRPGDRYEQYF.